This entry features one T cell receptor beta chain sequence. Its antigen is not identified. This sample was included in a study of T cell responses to AZD1222 COVID-19 vaccine. Measured with immunoSEQ multiplex PCR; TCRdb has only the in-frame clones, and not every one. The sample carries about 84,000 clones, around nine tenths recorded once. Germline CDR1 and CDR2: MDHEN and SYDVKM. The J segment lost 3 bases and the V segment lost 6 bases, leaving 6 bases of the junction unmatched. There are 15 residues in the CDR3. Findings and limits, study-wide: Repertoire sampling was restricted to post-peak T cell response timepoints. At 160-218 and 743-854, vaccine-associated CD4 TCRs were dominant, and they spanned spike.

This chain connects TRBV28 to TRBJ2-1; 9 bases fit TRBD2. The sequence came from an adult who received the AZD1222 COVID-19 vaccine. The sequences come from peripheral blood, collected 28 days after the second AZD1222 dose. In DNA form, the CDR3 reads TGTGCCAGCAGGATGGGACTAGCAGTCTACAATGAGCAGTTCTTC. This codes for CASRMGLAVYNEQFF.